Following are 2 T cell receptor beta chains from one sample sequenced in a study of blood T cell repertoires in COVID-19. The repertoire was sequenced with immunoSEQ multiplex PCR; TCRdb's copy has only in-frame clones and lacks some. The sample shows tens of thousands of clones, roughly 80% of them seen only once. The sequenced material came from peripheral blood. The receptors stem from a man over 45 with active COVID-19.

The CDR3 region is CASSQDLYRNYGYTF. CDR3 nucleotides: TGTGCCAGCAGCCAAGATCTTTATCGGAACTATGGCTACACCTTC. The rearrangement links TRBV4-2 to TRBJ1-2; D is ambiguous. This CDR3 region has 15 residues. The germline CDR1 and CDR2 sequences are LGHNA and YNFKEQ. V was trimmed by 0 bases and J by 2 bases, leaving 10 bases between them.

The V and J genes are TRBV3-1 (or the pseudogene TRBV3-2) and TRBJ2-5, with 11 bases matching TRBD2. This CDR3 is built from 19 residues. After removal of 2 bases from V and 5 bases from J, the junction contained 16 bases not matched to a gene. CDR1 and CDR2 (germline): LGHDT, YNNKEL (reference sequence). The CDR3: CASSQIPTWSTSGMETQYF. CDR3 nucleotide sequence: TGTGCCAGCAGCCAAATTCCAACTTGGTCGACTAGCGGGATGGAGACCCAGTACTTC.